This TCR beta chain was observed in a study of beta chain features in type 1 diabetes. The sequenced template was cDNA made from the entire isolated RNA. The data were produced by immunoSEQ multiplex PCR, yet TCRdb's version contains in-frame clones alone and is incomplete. The sample has 150,000 to 180,000 clones; over 9% are singletons. Study-level points and caveats: Among patients with Type 1 diabetes, TCRB CDR3s were moderately but significantly shorter in every one of the four CD4+ subsets.

On this clone: Its target is not known.

The authors sorted CD4+ naive, central memory, regulatory and stem cell-like memory cells via CD45RO/CCR7/CD25/CD127/CD95/CD27. The purity of all sorted populations exceeded 95%. This CDR3 has 15 amino acids. Germline CDR1 and CDR2: ENHRY and SYGVKD. Trimming pared 6 bases from V and 0 bases from J, leaving 13 bases between. V is TRBV10-3 and J is TRBJ2-3; the D is unclear. What was sequenced was central memory CD4+ T cells from blood. This clonotype was sampled from a man aged 25-40 years with type 1 diabetes. The CDR3 here is CAISPVAQSTDTQYF. The CDR3 region has the DNA TGTGCCATCAGCCCGGTAGCCCAGAGCACAGATACGCAGTATTTT.